Below are 6 T cell receptor beta chains sequenced from a single sample in a study of patients and donors after allogeneic stem cell transplantation. One entry per CDR3 protein, called by TCRdb with MiXCR from the RT-PCR reads. The table lists roughly 940,000 distinct CDR3 sequences, more than 15% of them singletons. The source material was blood, either unsorted or a sorted T cell fraction (not recorded which). Receptor source: a human donor who was either an allogeneic HSCT recipient or a stem cell or donor lymphocyte infusion donor (not recorded which). It is not recorded whose cells these are; they may come from a transplant donor.

The chain recombines TRBV4-2 with TRBJ1-6, with no clear D. With 3 bases removed from V and 0 bases from J, the gap between germline ends came to 15 bases. The germline gives CDR1 LGHNA, CDR2 YNFKEQ. The CDR3 has 18 amino acids. CDR3 protein: CASSHPWTESSYNSPLHF. CDR3 sequence (DNA): TGTGCCAGCAGCCACCCCTGGACGGAGAGCTCCTATAATTCACCCCTCCACTTT.

This clonotype appeared many times. For the CDR3, the DNA is TGTGCCAGCAGTTTATGGCTTGGACTAGCGGGAGGGAATGAGCAGTTCTTC. Translating gives CASSLWLGLAGGNEQFF. The V and J genes are TRBV28 and TRBJ2-1, with 15 bases that match TRBD2. This CDR3 contains 17 residues. Looked up from germline, CDR1 is MDHEN and CDR2 is SYDVKM. Trimming at V came to 0 bases and at J to 7 bases, leaving 4 bases not matched to a gene.

This chain links TRBV18 with TRBJ1-1; 8 bases are a match to TRBD1. J was trimmed by 0 bases and V by 3 bases; bases with no gene match: 3. Per germline, CDR1 KGHSH and CDR2 LQKENI. The CDR3 runs 15 residues. The CDR3: CASSPGQDLNTEAFF. The CDR3 nucleotides read TGTGCCAGCTCACCGGGACAGGACCTGAACACTGAAGCTTTCTTT.

This clonotype was seen a handful of times. The V gene is TRBV7-9, the J gene TRBJ2-7; 8 bases are shared with TRBD2. Losses at the gene ends were 4 bases for V and 5 bases for J; bases not matched to a gene: 10. This CDR3 has 15 amino acids. Germline CDR1 is SEHNR and CDR2 is FQNEAQ (reference sequence). The CDR3, as DNA: TGTGCCAGCAGCTCCTCCGGGACTAGGAAAAACGAGCAGTACTTC. Its protein product is CASSSSGTRKNEQYF.

This clonotype was picked up a small number of times. The chain has TRBV5-1 and TRBJ2-1; 15 bases line up with TRBD2. This CDR3 has 20 amino acids. J was trimmed by 8 bases and V by 4 bases; bases with no gene match: 19. Germline lookup yields CDR1 SGHRS and CDR2 YFSETQ. The CDR3 sequence is CASSGRVAAGTSGRRDEQFF. For the CDR3, the DNA is TGCGCCAGCAGCGGGAGGGTAGCCGCCGGGACTAGCGGGAGGAGGGATGAGCAGTTCTTC.

This clonotype appeared a few times. CDR3 bases: TGTGCCAGCAGAAAGACTAGCGGTAGCACAGATACGCAGTATTTT. Amino acids: CASRKTSGSTDTQYF. The chain employs TRBV12-3 or TRBV12-4 and TRBJ2-3, with TRBD2 matching over 9 bases. This CDR3 is 15 amino acids long. V shed 6 bases and J 0 bases; nucleotides not matched to a gene: 4.